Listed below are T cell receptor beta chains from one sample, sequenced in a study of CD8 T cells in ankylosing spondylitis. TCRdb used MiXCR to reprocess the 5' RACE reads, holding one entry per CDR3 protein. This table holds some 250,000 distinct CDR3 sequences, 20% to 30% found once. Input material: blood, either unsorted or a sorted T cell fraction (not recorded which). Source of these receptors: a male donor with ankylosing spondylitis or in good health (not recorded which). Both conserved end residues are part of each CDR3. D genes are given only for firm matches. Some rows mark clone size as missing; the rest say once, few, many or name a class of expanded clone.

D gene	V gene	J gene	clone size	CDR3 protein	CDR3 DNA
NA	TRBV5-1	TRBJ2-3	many	CASSLDATRSTDTQYF	TGCGCCAGCAGCTTGGATGCTACCCGAAGCACAGATACGCAGTATTTT
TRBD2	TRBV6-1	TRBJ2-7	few	CASSEDERGSSYEQYF	TGTGCCAGCAGTGAAGACGAGCGGGGGTCCTCCTACGAGCAGTACTTC
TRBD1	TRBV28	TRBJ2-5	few	CASSTARGYQETQYF	TGTGCCAGCAGTACCGCCAGGGGGTACCAAGAGACCCAGTACTTC
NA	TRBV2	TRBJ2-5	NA	CASSEVRGRQTQYF	TGTGCCAGCAGTGAGGTCCGGGGTCGGCAGACCCAGTACTTC
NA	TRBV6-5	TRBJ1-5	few	CASSGRNQPQHF	TGTGCCAGCAGTGGAAGGAATCAGCCCCAGCATTTT
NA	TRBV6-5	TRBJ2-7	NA	CASSYDARSAQYF	TGTGCCAGCAGTTACGATGCCAGGTCGGCACAGTACTTC
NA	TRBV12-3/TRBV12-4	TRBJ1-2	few	CASSLGSAASYGYTF	TGTGCCAGCAGTTTAGGTTCAGCGGCCTCCTATGGCTACACCTTC
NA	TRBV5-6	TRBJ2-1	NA	CASSLEGVISEQFF	TGTGCCAGCAGCTTGGAGGGAGTGATTAGTGAGCAGTTCTTC
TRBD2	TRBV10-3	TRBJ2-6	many	CAIRSYGTRNSGANVLTF	TGTGCCATCAGGTCGTACGGGACTAGAAACTCTGGGGCCAACGTCCTGACTTTC
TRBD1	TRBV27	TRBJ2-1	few	CASSSTGWGNEQFF	TGTGCCAGCAGTTCGACAGGGTGGGGCAATGAGCAGTTCTTC
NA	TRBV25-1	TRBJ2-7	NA	CASSVIEGGYEQYF	TGTGCCAGCAGTGTGATTGAGGGGGGCTACGAGCAGTACTTC
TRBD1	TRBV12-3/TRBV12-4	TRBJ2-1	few	CATQRDSYNEQFF	TGTGCCACCCAACGGGACAGTTACAATGAGCAGTTCTTC
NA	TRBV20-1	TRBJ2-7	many	CSARDGGRSYEQYF	TGCAGTGCTAGAGATGGCGGACGGAGCTACGAGCAGTACTTC
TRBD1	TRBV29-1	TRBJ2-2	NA	CSVTRDRDTGELFF	TGCAGCGTTACCCGGGACAGGGACACCGGGGAGCTGTTTTTT
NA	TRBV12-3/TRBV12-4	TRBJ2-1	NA	CASSLRIHEQFF	TGTGCCAGCAGTTTAAGGATTCATGAGCAGTTCTTC
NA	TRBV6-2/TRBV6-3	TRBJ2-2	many	CASSYHNTGELFF	TGTGCCAGCAGTTACCATAACACCGGGGAGCTGTTTTTT
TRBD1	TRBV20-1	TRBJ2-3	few	CSITPWTGVKDTQYF	TGCAGTATTACTCCGTGGACAGGGGTTAAAGATACGCAGTATTTT
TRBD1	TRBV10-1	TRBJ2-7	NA	CASSDMTGGEQYF	TGCGCCAGCAGTGATATGACAGGGGGAGAGCAGTACTTC
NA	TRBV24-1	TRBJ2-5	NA	CATRDRIEETQYF	TGTGCCACCAGAGACAGGATTGAAGAGACCCAGTACTTC
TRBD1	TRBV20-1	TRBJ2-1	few	CSAGRQGSGSYNEQFF	TGCAGTGCTGGAAGACAGGGGAGTGGATCCTACAATGAGCAGTTCTTC
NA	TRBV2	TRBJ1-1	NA	CASSDFRTEAFF	TGTGCCAGCAGTGACTTTCGGACTGAAGCTTTCTTT
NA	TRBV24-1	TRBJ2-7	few	CATSDPRGTLDEQYF	TGTGCCACCAGTGACCCCAGAGGGACCCTCGACGAGCAGTACTTC
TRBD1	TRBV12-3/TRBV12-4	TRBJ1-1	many	CASRVQGWLTEAFF	TGTGCCAGCAGGGTACAGGGGTGGCTCACTGAAGCTTTCTTT
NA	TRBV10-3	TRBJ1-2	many	CAISGTNYGYTF	TGTGCCATCAGTGGGACTAACTATGGCTACACCTTC
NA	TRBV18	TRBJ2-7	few	CASSPGAGGSYEQYF	TGTGCCAGCTCCCCGGGGGCAGGGGGGAGCTACGAGCAGTACTTC
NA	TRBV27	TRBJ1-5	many	CASSLEWPNSNQPQHF	TGTGCCAGCAGTTTAGAGTGGCCAAATAGCAATCAGCCCCAGCATTTT
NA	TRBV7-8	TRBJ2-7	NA	CASTLAQRDEQYF	TGTGCCAGCACCCTTGCCCAACGCGACGAGCAGTACTTC
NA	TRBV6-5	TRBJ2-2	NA	CASSYSAGNTGELFF	TGTGCCAGCAGTTACTCGGCGGGGAACACCGGGGAGCTGTTTTTT